The 2 T cell receptor beta chains listed next were all sequenced from one sample in a study of T cell repertoires in cytomegalovirus infection. These receptors' targets are unknown. TCRdb itself ran the reads through MiXCR, one entry per CDR3 protein. Of some 560,000 distinct CDR3 sequences listed, roughly 42% are singletons. The sample here was cultured PBMCs, taken from culture after CMV antigen stimulation. The receptor source for this set is a human donor in good health (CMV status not recorded). Some clones in this sample may be carry-over from other donors' samples.

This clonotype was picked up a small number of times. The V and J genes are TRBV27 and TRBJ1-2; D is unresolved. Trimming cost V 2 bases and J 8 bases, with 12 bases left between them. The CDR3 consists of 13 residues. Germline-derived CDR1 and CDR2 are MNHEY and SMNVEV (reference sequence). CDR3 sequence (DNA): TGTGCCAGCAGTTTAAGTCGTGTGGGGGGCTACACCTTC. Its translation: CASSLSRVGGYTF.

This clonotype was recorded a few times. The chain carries TRBV25-1 and TRBJ2-1; the match to TRBD2 covers 14 bases. The germline gives CDR1 MGHDK, CDR2 SYGVNS. The J segment lost 2 bases and the V segment lost 3 bases, leaving 9 bases of the junction unmatched. The CDR3 totals 19 residues. The chain's CDR3 is CASSETSGRAMLTYNEQFF. CDR3 nucleotides: TGTGCCAGCAGTGAGACTAGCGGGAGGGCCATGCTCACCTACAATGAGCAGTTCTTC.